This T cell receptor beta chain stems from a study of T cells after yellow fever vaccination (dated by TCRdb to about 2019). Study-wide context: The SMART-Seq v4 Ultra Low Input RNA kit was used to prepare libraries from fractions with low cell numbers. Two healthy male donors, one aged 18 to 30 and one aged 30 to 40 years, made up the cohort. Bulk PBMC replicates and cell subsets were isolated from blood drawn at multiple timepoints before and after both primary and secondary immunization. To follow T-cell clones before and after primary and booster YFV17D yellow fever vaccination, bulk TCR alpha and beta repertoires were sequenced over time.

This sample's treatment or condition label indicates: live attenuated yellow fever vaccine strain. A standard Ficoll-Paque protocol was used to isolate PBMCs from peripheral blood. CD4 and CD8 T-cell fractions were isolated with Dynabeads CD4 and CD8 positive selection kits. TriZol was used to extract RNA from bulk PBMCs, from CD4 and CD8 fractions, and from dextramer-positive and dextramer-negative fractions. About this clonotype itself: The target of this receptor is not known. No much larger clonotype is one base removed from it; base qualities were not supplied.

Summary of the overall study and its limitations: The study included only a couple of donors, which limits how far the findings can be generalized. A small share of clonotypes occurred in both CD4 and CD8 compartments, likely arising from convergent recombination. Compared with the primary T-cell response, the secondary T-cell response was weaker but faster, peaking on day 5 rather than day 15. After the booster, most clones that had expanded after primary vaccination were detected again (almost 97% of CD4 and over 75% of CD8), suggesting broad maintenance of memory. Computational filtering was required because FACS-sorted repertoires could contain abundant contaminating clonotypes from the bulk population.

Trimming removed 5 bases from V and 2 bases from J, leaving 7 bases between the germline ends. The CDR3 covers 12 residues, taking in both the cysteine and the phenylalanine. The only DNA kept is the CDR3, 36 bases in frame from the first base. CDR1 SGHVS and CDR2 FQNEAQ are derived from the germline V gene. Sequencing was carried out with an Illumina NovaSeq 6000. Synthesis of TCR cDNA relied on 5'RACE template switching, a step that introduced a universal primer site along with unique molecular identifiers. cDNA synthesis was primed from both the TCR alpha and TCR beta constant segments. Library amplification used two PCR steps, and the second PCR step added sample barcodes and sequencing adapters. Sequencing of libraries was done on Illumina HiSeq 2500 (2x100 bp) or NovaSeq (2x150 bp). Per the source publication's procedure: Demultiplexing of reads and collapsing into UMI consensus sequences were performed with MIGEC, and V(D)J alignment was carried out with MiXCR. Clonotypes responding to the vaccine were identified with edgeR on replicate PBMC samples, with the criteria of FDR below 0.01 and a log2 fold change above 5 up to day 15. CD4 or CD8 identity was assigned to each bulk clonotype according to whether the clonotype was present at higher abundance in the sequenced CD4 repertoire or the sequenced CD8 repertoire. In TCRdb, the public reads were trimmed at Q25 with fastp and aligned with MiXCR, with productive beta chains retained. Every CDR3 protein is listed once, alongside the most common genes and DNA of its rows. The V and J calls follow TCRdb's processing rather than the paper's. In all, the sample holds 120,000 or so distinct CDR3 sequences, and 15% of those were seen once. Roughly 47% of the sample is in the top ten clones.

This receptor was taken from a man aged 18 to 29 who received the YFV17D yellow fever vaccine. The material was CD8+ T cells sorted from PBMCs, obtained 5 days after the yellow fever booster vaccination. In this chain, TRBV7-8 is recombined with TRBJ2-7, with the D gene too uncertain to name. The nucleotide sequence is TGTGCCAGCAGCACACCAACCTACGAGCAGTACTTC. Its translation reads: CASSTPTYEQYF. With the portions outside the CDR3 filled from the reference TRBV7-8 and TRBJ2-7 genes, the complete variable region becomes GAGVSQSPRYKVAKRGQDVALRCDPISGHVSLFWYQQALGQGPEFLTYFQNEAQLDKSGLPSDRFFAERPEGSVSTLKIQRTQQEDSAVYLCASSTPTYEQYFGPGTRLTVT.